Following are 15 T cell receptor beta chains from one sample sequenced in a study of shared T cell receptors in the human thymus. TCRdb keeps only in-frame clones here, not all; method: immunoSEQ multiplex PCR. The data show 700,000 or so clones, approximately 85% seen once. Another study also made use of these data, one on human thymus T cells.

Sequencing was carried out using thymocytes. The receptors originated from a girl under three years old with a congenital heart defect.

The rearrangement uses TRBV19 and TRBJ2-3; perhaps TRBD2 as D (6 bases). V lost 3 bases to trimming and J lost 9 bases, with 16 bases between them. The CDR3 runs to 14 residues. CDR1 and CDR2 (germline): LNHDA, SQIVND (reference sequence). CDR3 loop: CASSIFGGGGTQYF. CDR3 nucleotide sequence: TGTGCCAGTAGTATTTTTGGGGGTGGAGGGACGCAGTATTTT. Drawing the rest from reference TRBV19 and TRBJ2-3, the complete variable domain is DGGITQSPKYLFRKEGQNVTLSCEQNLNHDAMYWYRQDPGQGLRLIYYSQIVNDFQKGDIAEGYSVSREKKESFPLTVTSAQKNPTAFYLCASSIFGGGGTQYFGPGTRLTVL.

The rearrangement joins TRBV9 to TRBJ1-1, with TRBD1 matching over 7 bases. Germline CDR1 reads SGDLS; CDR2 reads YYNGEE. The CDR3 has 16 residues. Trimming removed 3 bases from V and 0 bases from J; junction bases left unmatched: 8. The CDR3 loop reads CASSATRQGMNTEAFF. Here the CDR3 DNA reads TGTGCCAGCAGCGCAACCCGACAGGGTATGAACACTGAAGCTTTCTTT.

J is TRBJ1-2 and V is TRBV9; perhaps TRBD1 as D (6 bases). Trimming cost V 4 bases and J 6 bases, with 13 bases left between them. CDR3 length: 13 residues. CDR1 SGDLS and CDR2 YYNGEE come from the germline V gene. CDR3 coding DNA: TGTGCCAGCAGCATGAAAACAGGGCATGGCTACACCTTC. Its protein is CASSMKTGHGYTF.

V usage is TRBV19 and J usage is TRBJ1-1; D is uncertain. The V and J ends lost 10 bases and 1 base respectively, with 7 bases between them. The V gene's germline CDR1 is LNHDA and CDR2 SQIVND (reference sequence). The CDR3 has 11 amino acids. In DNA, the CDR3 is TGTGCCACCCGGGGGAACACTGAAGCTTTCTTT. As protein: CATRGNTEAFF.

The chain joins TRBV5-5 to TRBJ2-5; 8 bases agree with TRBD2. Germline CDR1 and CDR2: SGHKS and YYEKEE (reference sequence). The CDR3 runs to 16 residues. V shed 0 bases, J shed 9 bases, and the junction held 13 bases outside the gene matches. The CDR3 loop reads CASSLDISGAPAAQYF. In DNA form, the CDR3 reads TGTGCCAGCAGCTTGGATATTAGCGGGGCCCCCGCGGCCCAGTACTTC.

The V gene is TRBV4-1, the J gene TRBJ1-1; unclear D gene. Trimming left V 0 bases short and J 0 bases short, with 8 bases between. CDR1 and CDR2 (germline): MGHRA, YSYEKL. The CDR3 totals 15 residues. CDR3 DNA: TGCGCCAGCAGCCAAGATCTAGAACTGAACACTGAAGCTTTCTTT. Translation: CASSQDLELNTEAFF.

This clone was counted a few times. The rearrangement uses TRBV11-2 and TRBJ2-3, with 7 bases lining up with TRBD1. This CDR3 has 14 amino acids. V shed 6 bases, J shed 1 base, and the junction held 4 bases outside the gene matches. The V gene's germline CDR1 is SGHAT and CDR2 FQNNGV. Written as DNA, the CDR3 is TGTGCCAGCAGTTATACAGGGGGCACAGATACGCAGTATTTT. It specifies CASSYTGGTDTQYF.

This sequence joins TRBV19 and TRBJ1-2, with D perhaps TRBD1 (5 bases). CDR3 length equals 13 residues. Germline V CDR1 and CDR2: LNHDA, SQIVND (reference sequence). The V end was cut by 3 bases, the J end by 8 bases, with 13 bases between. The CDR3 DNA is TGTGCCAGTAGTATGGTGGACATGAACGGCTACACCTTC. Protein product: CASSMVDMNGYTF.

As for this clone: Additional DNA sequences in this sample encode the identical CDR3. The chain joins TRBV10-1 to TRBJ2-3, with TRBD1 matching 7 bases. With V trimmed by 2 bases and J by 1 base, 0 bases remained unmatched. CDR3 length: 14 amino acids. The germline gives CDR1 WNHNN, CDR2 SYGVQD (reference sequence). The CDR3 is CASSETGGTDTQYF. CDR3 sequence (DNA): TGCGCCAGCAGTGAGACAGGGGGCACAGATACGCAGTATTTT.

V gene TRBV28 combines with J gene TRBJ1-1; D is unresolved. Germline V gene sequence: CDR1 MDHEN, CDR2 SYDVKM. This CDR3 is 14 amino acids long. Trimming removed 6 bases from V and 2 bases from J, with 13 bases in between. CDR3 coding DNA: TGTGCCAGCAGGACCCGGGGAAGAAACACTGAAGCTTTCTTT. Translated: CASRTRGRNTEAFF. Drawing the rest from reference TRBV28 and TRBJ1-1, the complete variable domain is DVKVTQSSRYLVKRTGEKVFLECVQDMDHENMFWYRQDPGLGLRLIYFSYDVKMKEKGDIPEGYSVSREKKERFSLILESASTNQTSMYLCASRTRGRNTEAFFGQGTRLTVV.

This rearrangement joins TRBV6-5 to TRBJ1-1, with TRBD1 matching 9 bases. The CDR3 extends over 14 amino acids. V gave up 5 bases and J gave up 7 bases; unmatched junction bases: 8. Per the germline V gene, CDR1 is MNHEY and CDR2 is SVGAGI. Here the CDR3 reads CASSRSGQGGEAFF. In DNA, the CDR3 is TGTGCCAGCAGTCGCTCGGGACAGGGCGGTGAAGCTTTCTTT.

The rearrangement uses TRBV5-1 and TRBJ1-5; maybe TRBD1 (6 bases). There are 15 residues in the CDR3. The V end lost 4 bases, the J end lost 4 bases, and 15 bases lay between the germline ends. The germline V gene has CDR1 SGHRS and CDR2 YFSETQ. The CDR3 DNA reads TGCGCCAGCAGCCCGTCGGGACATAATAATCAGCCCCAGCATTTT. Protein: CASSPSGHNNQPQHF.

This chain uses TRBV10-1 with TRBJ1-6; 9 nucleotides line up with TRBD1. The V gene's germline CDR1 is WNHNN and CDR2 SYGVQD (reference sequence). The CDR3 contains 15 residues. With 2 bases clipped from V and 8 bases from J, the junction kept 4 bases outside the gene matches. The CDR3 sequence: CASSEGQGPDSPLHF. Written as DNA, the CDR3 is TGCGCCAGCAGTGAGGGACAGGGGCCGGATTCACCCCTCCACTTT.

J is TRBJ2-5 and V is TRBV5-1; D not resolved. Germline lookup yields CDR1 SGHRS and CDR2 YFSETQ. Trimming cost V 6 bases and J 1 base, with 16 bases left between them. This CDR3 region has 15 residues. CDR3 residues: CASMSDPRLQETQYF. CDR3 in DNA: TGCGCCAGCATGTCCGACCCGAGACTCCAAGAGACCCAGTACTTC.

This chain uses TRBV6-6 with TRBJ2-7, with D tentatively TRBD1 (6 bases). Trimming pared 7 bases from V and 3 bases from J, leaving 22 bases between. From germline, CDR1 is MNHNY and CDR2 SVGAGI (reference sequence). This CDR3 is built from 16 residues. The CDR3: CASNLRQDVHLYEQYF. CDR3 coding DNA: TGTGCCAGCAACCTTAGACAGGACGTACACCTCTACGAGCAGTACTTC.